These T cell receptor beta chains were read from a single sample in a study of immune heterogeneity within non-small cell lung tumors. TCRdb itself ran the multiplex PCR reads through MiXCR, one entry per CDR3 protein. The data show 10,000 or so distinct CDR3 sequences, 25% to 30% seen once. The sequencing input was lung tumor tissue. Source of these receptors: a woman aged 45-65 years with non-small cell lung cancer. Both conserved end residues are part of each CDR3. D genes are given only for firm matches. Expanded clones are given a class, and other clones once, few, many or no size at all.

>TRBJ1-5|-|TRBV19|many
TGTGCCAGTATGCCCACCGCTTATAGCAATCAGCCCCAGCATTTT
CASMPTAYSNQPQHF
>TRBJ1-2|TRBD1|TRBV10-3|-
TGTGCCATCAGTGAGTCGACAGGGGAACGCTATGGCTACACCTTC
CAISESTGERYGYTF
>TRBJ1-3|TRBD1|TRBV9|many
TGTGCCAGCAGCGCCCGGGACAGGGGATTCGGAAACACCATATATTTT
CASSARDRGFGNTIYF
>TRBJ2-1|TRBD2|TRBV29-1|-
TGCAGCGTCGTTAGCGGGAGCTTCATAAATGAGCAGTTCTTC
CSVVSGSFINEQFF
>TRBJ2-7|TRBD2|TRBV18|many
TGTGCCAGCTCACTTGGACTAGCGGGAGTGGGGAGCTCCTACGAGCAGTACTTC
CASSLGLAGVGSSYEQYF
>TRBJ1-1|TRBD1|TRBV3-1|-
TGTGCCAGCAGCCTCGGACAGGGAGGGACTGAAGCTTTCTTT
CASSLGQGGTEAFF
>TRBJ2-7|-|TRBV20-1|-
TGCAGTGCTAGGGAGGACACCAGCTCCTACGAGCAGTACTTC
CSAREDTSSYEQYF
>TRBJ1-4|-|TRBV4-1|medium-sized
TGCGCCAGCAGCCAACTTGCCCAGGGTACTAGAGAAAAACTGTTTTTT
CASSQLAQGTREKLFF
>TRBJ1-2|TRBD1|TRBV28|many
TGTGCCAGCAGTTTATTTAGACAGGGGTATAACTATGGCTACACCTTC
CASSLFRQGYNYGYTF
>TRBJ1-2|-|TRBV28|-
TGTGCCAACAGTCCCGCCCTTCTCGGTTACCGAGTAGGGGGCTACACCTTC
CANSPALLGYRVGGYTF
>TRBJ2-1|TRBD2|TRBV2|many
TGTGCCAGCAGTCCCCATACGGGAGGGGATAATGAGCAGTTCTTC
CASSPHTGGDNEQFF
>TRBJ1-4|-|TRBV28|many
TGTGCCAGCAGGCCCCCCGGGACTGATTTTGGTCAACTGTTTTTT
CASRPPGTDFGQLFF
>TRBJ1-1|-|TRBV9|-
TGTGCCAGCGGCGTTAGGCAGTTTGAAGCTTTCTTT
CASGVRQFEAFF
>TRBJ1-6|-|TRBV6-2/TRBV6-3|-
TGTGCCAGCAACGAGGGGGGGGCGCGGAATTCACCCCTCCACTTT
CASNEGGARNSPLHF
>TRBJ2-6|TRBD2|TRBV19|-
TGTGCCAGTAGTTGGGGAGGGGCTCGTGGGGCCAACGTCCTGACTTTC
CASSWGGARGANVLTF
>TRBJ1-2|TRBD1|TRBV19|few
TGTGCCAGTAGTAGATTTGGACAGGGTGGCTACACCTTC
CASSRFGQGGYTF
>TRBJ2-1|TRBD1|TRBV7-9|-
TGTGCCAGCTTTGGACAGGGTTTCCACAATGAGCAGTTCTTC
CASFGQGFHNEQFF
>TRBJ2-7|-|TRBV27|-
TGTGCCAGCTCCAGGGGAAGCAACTCCTACGAGCAGTACTTC
CASSRGSNSYEQYF
>TRBJ1-4|-|TRBV27|many
TGTGCCAGCAGGTCACAGGTGGGGTCAACTAATGAAAAACTGTTTTTT
CASRSQVGSTNEKLFF
>TRBJ2-3|-|TRBV6-1|medium-sized
TGTGCCAGCAGTGCGTGGGACATTACTAGCACAGATACGCAGTATTTT
CASSAWDITSTDTQYF
>TRBJ2-1|TRBD2|TRBV28|-
TGTGCCAGCAGGTCGGGACTAGCGGGGGGAAGGGTGTTCTTC
CASRSGLAGGRVFF
>TRBJ2-7|TRBD2|TRBV29-1|few
TGCAGCGTTTTGGGAGGGGTGGGGAACGAGCAGTACTTC
CSVLGGVGNEQYF
>TRBJ1-4|-|TRBV7-9|few
TGTGCCAGCAGCTTATCTCGGACCCCTAATGAAAAACTGTTTTTT
CASSLSRTPNEKLFF
>TRBJ2-3|-|TRBV4-1|many
TGCGCCAGCAGCCAGCATGGTAGAAGCACAGATACGCAGTATTTT
CASSQHGRSTDTQYF
>TRBJ2-7|-|TRBV6-1|few
TGTGCCAGCACCCCGGGCCGGGGCGAGCAGTACTTC
CASTPGRGEQYF
>TRBJ1-1|-|TRBV11-2|many
TGTGCCAGCAGAAAGGAGCTAAACACTGAAGCTTTCTTT
CASRKELNTEAFF
>TRBJ2-1|TRBD1|TRBV20-1|many
TGCAGTGCTAGTAGACAGGGGGACGTCTCATACAATGAGCAGTTCTTC
CSASRQGDVSYNEQFF
>TRBJ2-1|-|TRBV6-1|medium-sized
TGTGCCAGCAGTTCGGACAGGCCGGGGGCGAGTGAGCAGTTCTTC
CASSSDRPGASEQFF
>TRBJ1-6|TRBD1|TRBV6-1|-
TGTGCCAGCAGGGAGGGGACAGGGGACTCACCCCTCCACTTT
CASREGTGDSPLHF
>TRBJ2-3|-|TRBV28|many
TGTGCCAGCAGTTTTATAAGCGGCACAGATACGCAGTATTTT
CASSFISGTDTQYF
>TRBJ1-1|TRBD1|TRBV20-1|few
TGCAGTGCTCCCGACAGGGAGAACACTGAAGCTTTCTTT
CSAPDRENTEAFF
>TRBJ1-4|TRBD1|TRBV18|-
TGTGCCAGCTCACCCGGGACAGGGGGAGAAAAACTGTTTTTT
CASSPGTGGEKLFF
>TRBJ2-7|-|TRBV20-1|medium-sized
TGCAGTGCTAGAGAGAACAGTGGGTCCACCTACGAGCAGTACTTC
CSARENSGSTYEQYF